The 21 T cell receptor beta chains below were found in one sample sequenced in a study of T cell repertoires in cytomegalovirus infection. These receptors' targets are unknown. MiXCR, applied by TCRdb to the reads, yields one record per CDR3 protein. The table records around 900,000 distinct CDR3 sequences, about 33% of them present only once. The sample was cultured CD8+ T cells from PBMCs, taken from culture after CMV antigen stimulation. The receptors were sampled from a human donor in good health (CMV status not recorded). Some clones in this sample may be carry-over from other donors' samples.

V and J are TRBV2 and TRBJ2-7, with 10 bases that match TRBD1. The CDR3 covers 14 residues. J lost 5 bases, V lost 10 bases, and 11 bases had no gene match. Germline lookup yields CDR1 SNHLY and CDR2 FYNNEI. Here the CDR3 reads CAILPGTGEDEQYV. DNA of the CDR3: TGTGCCATCCTCCCCGGGACAGGGGAGGACGAGCAGTACGTC.

This clonotype appeared a few times. This sequence joins TRBV4-3 and TRBJ2-3; D unclear. CDR3 length: 15 amino acids. Looked up from germline, CDR1 is LGHNA and CDR2 is YSLEER. Trimming removed 0 bases from V and 2 bases from J, with 9 bases in between. The CDR3 spells CASSQENLPTDTQYF. CDR3 coding DNA: TGCGCCAGCAGCCAAGAAAACCTACCCACAGATACGCAGTATTTT.

The chain joins TRBV5-1 to TRBJ2-7; D not resolved. This CDR3 is 14 amino acids long. V lost 1 base to trimming and J lost 2 bases, with 10 bases between them. In germline, CDR1 is SGHRS, CDR2 YFSETQ. In DNA, the CDR3 is TGCGCCAGCAGCTTGACAGATTTCACCTACGAGCAGTACTTC. This codes for CASSLTDFTYEQYF.

Ten or more counts support this clonotype. V gene TRBV7-9 combines with J gene TRBJ1-3; D gene ambiguous. This CDR3 spans 15 amino acids. Germline CDR1 is SEHNR and CDR2 is FQNEAQ (reference sequence). V was pared by 5 bases and J by 0 bases, with 11 bases between. As DNA, the CDR3 is TGTGCCAGCAGCAGCGGGCCTCTCTCTGGAAACACCATATATTTT. Translating gives CASSSGPLSGNTIYF.

With regard to this clonotype: A much larger clone sits a single nucleotide away, making a read error possible. The genes are TRBV19 and TRBJ2-1; perhaps TRBD1 as D (6 bases). Germline V lookup: CDR1 LNHDA, CDR2 SQIVND (reference sequence). Deletions cut 0 bases from V and 1 base from J, with 10 bases between. The CDR3 covers 16 residues. CDR3 loop: CASSIDIQGSYNEQFF. CDR3 in DNA: TGTGCCAGTAGTATAGATATACAGGGATCCTACAATGAGCAGTTCTTC.

This chain joins TRBV7-9 and TRBJ1-3; D gene uncertain. V dropped 2 bases and J dropped 3 bases, with 8 bases sitting between them. The CDR3 loop spans 14 amino acids. Germline CDR1 SEHNR, CDR2 FQNEAQ (reference sequence). CDR3: CASSLPRLGNTIYF. CDR3 nucleotide sequence: TGTGCCAGCAGCTTACCACGTCTTGGAAACACCATATATTTT.

The V gene is TRBV12-5, the J gene TRBJ2-2; TRBD2 agrees at 9 bases. The J segment lost 1 base and the V segment lost 4 bases, leaving 16 bases of the junction unmatched. The CDR3 runs 20 residues. Germline assignment: CDR1 LGHNT and CDR2 FRNRAP. The CDR3 spells CASGWGRDERGAENTGELFF. CDR3 DNA sequence: TGTGCTAGTGGTTGGGGCCGGGACGAGCGGGGGGCAGAGAACACCGGGGAGCTGTTTTTT.

The V and J genes are TRBV20-1 and TRBJ1-1; 11 positions agree with TRBD1. Per the germline V gene, CDR1 is DFQATT and CDR2 is SNEGSKA (reference sequence). CDR3 length: 14 amino acids. V trimming: 6 bases; J trimming: 2 bases; junction bases outside the gene matches: 5. In nucleotides, the CDR3 is TGCAGTGCGAGGACAGGGGGCATAAACACTGAAGCTTTCTTT. Its translation: CSARTGGINTEAFF.

There are a few counts of this clonotype. The chain carries TRBV28 and TRBJ2-7, with 12 bases aligning to TRBD2. V trimming: 5 bases; J trimming: 0 bases; junction bases outside the gene matches: 8. Germline CDR1 MDHEN, CDR2 SYDVKM. The CDR3 totals 17 residues. CDR3 region: CASSPPTSGGPSYEQYV. CDR3 in DNA: TGTGCCAGCAGTCCCCCGACTAGCGGGGGTCCCTCCTACGAGCAGTACGTC.

The rearrangement joins TRBV3-1 to TRBJ2-4; the D gene could be TRBD1 or TRBD2 (6 bases each). V shed 0 bases and J shed 0 bases, with 9 bases lying between them. Germline V CDR1 and CDR2: LGHDT, YNNKEL (reference sequence). This CDR3 spans 16 amino acids. The CDR3 sequence: CASSQDGGLAKNIQYF. The CDR3 region has the DNA TGTGCCAGCAGCCAAGATGGGGGGCTAGCCAAAAACATTCAGTACTTC. Complete variable domain (other parts from reference TRBV3-1 and TRBJ2-4): DTAVSQTPKYLVTQMGNDKSIKCEQNLGHDTMYWYKQDSKKFLKIMFSYNNKELIINETVPNRFSPKSPDKAHLNLHINSLELGDSAVYFCASSQDGGLAKNIQYFGAGTRLSVL.

This clonotype was picked up a small number of times. The chain is built from TRBV27 and TRBJ2-2, with TRBD2 as a possible D gene (6 bases). CDR3 length: 14 residues. Germline V CDR1 and CDR2: MNHEY, SMNVEV (reference sequence). Trimming took 3 bases from V and 6 from J, leaving 11 bases between them. CDR3 nucleotide sequence: TGTGCCAGCAGTTTCAGTTCGGGGGCCGGGGAGCTGTTTTTT. Translated, it gives CASSFSSGAGELFF.

This clonotype has only a few counts. The chain couples TRBV27 to TRBJ2-5; 13 bases are a match to TRBD2. Germline V gives CDR1 MNHEY, CDR2 SMNVEV (reference sequence). J lost 1 base, V lost 8 bases, and 16 bases had no gene match. The CDR3 is made up of 19 amino acids. The CDR3, as DNA: TGTGCCAGCTCTCCGGGGACAGCCGGGACTAGCGGGGCCCAAGAGACCCAGTACTTC. It translates to CASSPGTAGTSGAQETQYF.

This clonotype was observed a handful of times. The V gene is TRBV12-3 or TRBV12-4, the J gene TRBJ2-1, with D possibly matching TRBD1 (5 bases). The CDR3 totals 12 residues. V was pared by 5 bases and J by 7 bases, with 9 bases between. CDR3 bases: TGTGCCAGCAGTGGGGCAAGAAATGAGCAGTTCTTC. Protein product: CASSGARNEQFF.

The V call is TRBV7-6, the J call TRBJ2-3; D gene uncertain. Trimming took off 4 bases at V and 4 bases at J, with 24 bases between the two ends. The length of the CDR3 is 18 residues. CDR1 is SGHVS, CDR2 FNYEAQ, per germline. Here the CDR3 reads CASSSTRLVETFADTQYF. In DNA, the CDR3 is TGTGCCAGCAGCTCCACCCGATTAGTGGAGACCTTCGCAGATACGCAGTATTTT. Looking up the rest from reference TRBV7-6 and TRBJ2-3 gives the full variable domain: GAGVSQSPRYKVTKRGQDVALRCDPISGHVSLYWYRQALGQGPEFLTYFNYEAQQDKSGLPNDRFSAERPEGSISTLTIQRTEQRDSAMYRCASSSTRLVETFADTQYFGPGTRLTVL.

This clonotype was observed a handful of times. This chain connects TRBV4-1 to TRBJ1-3, with D unclear. Germline CDR1 is MGHRA and CDR2 is YSYEKL. V was clipped by 0 bases and J by 4 bases, with 19 bases between them. CDR3 size: 18 residues. DNA of the CDR3: TGCGCCAGCAGCCAAGATCATGTGCCTCGGGGATCAGGAAACACCATATATTTT. Translating gives CASSQDHVPRGSGNTIYF.

In its sample, this clonotype was seen a few times. The chain joins TRBV15 to TRBJ2-1, with D possibly being TRBD1 (6 bases). Germline CDR1 reads LNHNV; CDR2 reads YYDKDF (reference sequence). The CDR3 is made up of 16 amino acids. Deletions cut 0 bases from V and 4 bases from J, with 13 bases between. The CDR3 DNA follows: TGTGCCACCAGCAGAGACAGGGGTTGGGTATACAATGAGCAGTTCTTC. Translating it yields CATSRDRGWVYNEQFF.

This clonotype appeared a single time. The rearrangement joins TRBV6-6 to TRBJ1-2, with D hard to call. Germline V lookup: CDR1 MNHNY, CDR2 SVGAGI (reference sequence). This CDR3 is 15 amino acids long. V was shortened by 0 bases and J by 8 bases, with 16 bases between the two germline ends. The CDR3 DNA reads as TGTGCCAGCAGTTACTCGTATCAACAAGCGGGGGGCTACACCTTC. Its protein is CASSYSYQQAGGYTF.

The V call is TRBV5-4, the J call TRBJ2-7; 8 positions agree with TRBD2. The CDR3 runs to 13 residues. Trimming removed 5 bases from V and 2 bases from J; junction bases left unmatched: 3. Per germline, CDR1 SGHNT and CDR2 YYREEE (reference sequence). Here the CDR3 DNA reads TGTGCCAGCAGTTCCGGGGGGGCCTACGAGCAGTACGTC. This codes for CASSSGGAYEQYV.

This clonotype was counted a few times. The rearrangement joins TRBV7-9 to TRBJ2-5, with D hard to call. V lost 3 bases, J lost 2 bases, and 13 bases lay in between. Germline V CDR1 and CDR2: SEHNR, FQNEAQ (reference sequence). The CDR3 runs 15 residues. The CDR3 DNA reads TGTGCCAGCAGCTTTCAGGACGGCCCGCAAGAGACCCAGTACTTC. Amino acids: CASSFQDGPQETQYF.

This clonotype was counted between two and nine times. The rearrangement links TRBV7-9 to TRBJ1-6; D is perhaps TRBD1 (6 bases). The ends were cut back, 11 bases at V and 3 bases at J, with 20 bases in the middle. From germline, CDR1 is SEHNR and CDR2 FQNEAQ (reference sequence). This CDR3 has 16 residues. CDR3 nucleotides: TGTGCCGCACAGCGGGGGGGGGGCCTCTATAATTCACCCCTCCACTTT. Residues: CAAQRGGGLYNSPLHF.

This clonotype appeared a few times. The chain combines TRBV2 with TRBJ1-2; no reliable D call. This CDR3 region has 10 residues. V gave up 6 bases and J gave up 8 bases, with 7 bases separating them. Germline CDR1 reads SNHLY; CDR2 reads FYNNEI. CDR3 DNA sequence: TGTGCCAGCAGGATTCTCGGCTACACCTTC. It encodes CASRILGYTF.